This T cell receptor beta chain was sequenced in a study of blood T cell repertoires in COVID-19. Study details: Acute and convalescent COVID-19 samples came from the United States, Italy and Spain. PBMCs, B-cell-depleted T cells, or T cells were the source of the cDNA or gDNA that made up the material.

This CDR3 comprises 13 residues. V gave up 6 bases and J gave up 0 bases, with 6 bases separating them. The germline CDR1 and CDR2 sequences are MNHNY and SVGAGI (reference sequence). In the authors' methods: It was from reference gene primer amplification that nucleated cell counts were estimated. Profiled with immunoSEQ multiplex PCR; TCRdb holds only in-frame clones, not every one. V, J and clone size are those of that table, while D and trimming were read from the DNA. This table has just over 150,000 clones, roughly 85% appearing once. V gene TRBV6-6 combines with J gene TRBJ1-5, with D unresolved. Specimen: peripheral blood. The sequence was collected from a human donor with acute or convalescent COVID-19. The donor label of this sample is uncertain. CDR3 sequence: CASSFYSNQPQHF. In DNA, the CDR3 is TGTGCCAGCAGCTTCTATAGCAATCAGCCCCAGCATTTT.